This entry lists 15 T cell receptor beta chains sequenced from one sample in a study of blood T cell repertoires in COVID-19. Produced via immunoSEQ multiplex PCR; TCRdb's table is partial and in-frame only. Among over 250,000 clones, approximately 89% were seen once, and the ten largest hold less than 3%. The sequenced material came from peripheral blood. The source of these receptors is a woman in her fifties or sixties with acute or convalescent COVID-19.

The CDR3 loop reads CASSLFTGRVNTEAFF. The CDR3 DNA is TGTGCCAGCAGCTTGTTCACAGGGCGGGTGAACACTGAAGCTTTCTTT. The chain uses TRBV5-6 and TRBJ1-1; D may be TRBD1 (6 bases). Trimming shortened V by 1 base and J by 0 bases, and 13 bases separated the two germline ends. Germline-derived CDR1 and CDR2 are SGHDT and YYEEEE. This CDR3 has 16 amino acids.

DNA for the CDR3: TGTGCCAGCAGCTTAAAGCCTAGCGGGGCCAATGAGCAGTTCTTC. Amino acids: CASSLKPSGANEQFF. The J gene is TRBJ2-1, the V gene TRBV7-3; 9 bases are a match to TRBD2. The CDR3 has 15 residues. Per the germline V gene, CDR1 is SGHTA and CDR2 is FQGTGA. Trimming removed 1 base from V and 6 bases from J; junction bases left unmatched: 4.

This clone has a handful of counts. The CDR3 coding sequence is TGTGCCAGCAGTTTGTCGACAGGGAACAATCAGCCCCAGCATTTT. Translation: CASSLSTGNNQPQHF. This chain links TRBV2 with TRBJ1-5; 7 nucleotides agree with TRBD1. V lost 5 bases to trimming and J lost 3 bases; unmatched junction nucleotides: 7. This CDR3 has 15 amino acids. Per germline, CDR1 SNHLY and CDR2 FYNNEI.

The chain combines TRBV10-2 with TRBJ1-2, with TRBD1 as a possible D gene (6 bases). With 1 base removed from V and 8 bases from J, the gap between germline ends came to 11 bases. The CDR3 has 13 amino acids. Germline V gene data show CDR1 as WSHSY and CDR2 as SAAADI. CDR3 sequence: CASSEFSGVGYTF. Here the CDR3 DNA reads TGCGCCAGCAGTGAGTTCTCAGGGGTCGGCTACACCTTC.

Here the CDR3 DNA reads TGTGCCAGCAGCTCCGTAGGAAACACCATATATTTT. Its protein product is CASSSVGNTIYF. The V gene is TRBV7-3, the J gene TRBJ1-3; D gene unclear. Trimming took 4 bases from V and 4 from J, leaving 5 bases between them. This CDR3 comprises 12 residues. Germline-derived CDR1 and CDR2 are SGHTA and FQGTGA.

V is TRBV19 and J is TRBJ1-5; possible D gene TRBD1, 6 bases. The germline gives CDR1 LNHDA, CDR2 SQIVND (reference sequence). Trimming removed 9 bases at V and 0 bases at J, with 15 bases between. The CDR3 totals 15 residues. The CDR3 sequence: CASKRTENSNQPQHF. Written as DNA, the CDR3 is TGTGCCAGCAAAAGGACAGAGAATAGCAATCAGCCCCAGCATTTT.

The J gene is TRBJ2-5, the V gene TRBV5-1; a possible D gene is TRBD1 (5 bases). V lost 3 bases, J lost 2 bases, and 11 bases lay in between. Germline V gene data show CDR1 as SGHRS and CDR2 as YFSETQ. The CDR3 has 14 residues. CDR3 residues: CASSSRQIQETQYF. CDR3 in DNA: TGCGCCAGCAGCTCCCGACAGATTCAAGAGACCCAGTACTTC.

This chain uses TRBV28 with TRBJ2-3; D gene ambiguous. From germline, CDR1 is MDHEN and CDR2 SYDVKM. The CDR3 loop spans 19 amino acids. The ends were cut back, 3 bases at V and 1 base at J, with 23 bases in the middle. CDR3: CASSFVGRGVKQGTDTQYF. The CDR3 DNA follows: TGTGCCAGCAGTTTCGTAGGTAGAGGAGTCAAGCAAGGCACAGATACGCAGTATTTT.

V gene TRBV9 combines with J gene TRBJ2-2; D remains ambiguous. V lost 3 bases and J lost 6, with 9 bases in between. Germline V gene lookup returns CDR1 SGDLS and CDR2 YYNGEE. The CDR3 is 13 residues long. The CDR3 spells CASSAPTPGELFF. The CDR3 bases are TGTGCCAGCAGCGCCCCTACTCCCGGGGAGCTGTTTTTT.

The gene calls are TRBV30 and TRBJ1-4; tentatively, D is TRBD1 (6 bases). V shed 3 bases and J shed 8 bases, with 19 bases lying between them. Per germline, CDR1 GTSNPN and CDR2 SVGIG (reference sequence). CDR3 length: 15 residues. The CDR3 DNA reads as TGTGCCTGGAGCTCCGGGACATATATGGGGGAAAAACTGTTTTTT. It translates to CAWSSGTYMGEKLFF.

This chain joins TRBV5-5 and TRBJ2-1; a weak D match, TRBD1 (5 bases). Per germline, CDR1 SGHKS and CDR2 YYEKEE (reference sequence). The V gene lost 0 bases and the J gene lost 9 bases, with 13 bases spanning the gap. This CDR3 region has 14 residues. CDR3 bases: TGTGCCAGCAGCTTGGGACAGTTGGGGATTGAGCAGTTCTTC. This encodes CASSLGQLGIEQFF.

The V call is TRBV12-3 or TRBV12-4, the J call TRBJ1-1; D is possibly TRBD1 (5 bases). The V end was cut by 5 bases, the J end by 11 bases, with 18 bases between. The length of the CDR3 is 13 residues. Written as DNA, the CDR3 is TGTGCCAGCAGTCCTCACTTAAGGGGTTTTGCTTTCTTT. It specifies CASSPHLRGFAFF.

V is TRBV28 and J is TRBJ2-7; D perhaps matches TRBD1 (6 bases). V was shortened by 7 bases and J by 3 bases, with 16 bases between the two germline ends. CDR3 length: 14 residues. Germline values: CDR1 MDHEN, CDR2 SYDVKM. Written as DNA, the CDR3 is TGTGCCAGCACGTCAAGGGGGTACAGCTACGAGCAGTACTTC. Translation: CASTSRGYSYEQYF.

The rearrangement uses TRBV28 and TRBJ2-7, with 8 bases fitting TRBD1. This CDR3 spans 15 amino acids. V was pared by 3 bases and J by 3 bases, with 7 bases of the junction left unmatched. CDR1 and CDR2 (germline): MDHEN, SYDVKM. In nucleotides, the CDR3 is TGTGCCAGCAGTTTTGGGGCCAGGGGGCTCTACGAGCAGTACTTC. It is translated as CASSFGARGLYEQYF.

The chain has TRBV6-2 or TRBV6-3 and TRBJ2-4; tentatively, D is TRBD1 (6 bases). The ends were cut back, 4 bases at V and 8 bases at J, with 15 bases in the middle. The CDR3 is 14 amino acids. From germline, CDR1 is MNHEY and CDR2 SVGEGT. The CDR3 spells CASSSRQVGDIQYF. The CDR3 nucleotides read TGTGCCAGCAGTTCCCGACAGGTAGGGGACATTCAGTACTTC.